This TCR beta chain is drawn from a study of technical replicates of blood from several donors. The CDR3 has 16 amino acids. Germline V gene sequence: CDR1 SGHTA, CDR2 FQGNSA. V gave up 2 bases and J gave up 1 base, with 12 bases separating them. This clone appeared once. The repertoire was sequenced with immunoSEQ multiplex PCR; TCRdb's copy has only in-frame clones and lacks some. This sample has roughly 15,000 clones, with approximately 80% found just once. This TCR was sampled from a human donor in good health. The sequenced material came from PBMCs. The V and J genes are TRBV7-2 and TRBJ2-1; D is perhaps TRBD2 (6 bases). This chain's CDR3 is CASSLWGGTSYNEQFF. The CDR3 nucleotides are TGTGCCAGCAGCTTATGGGGCGGGACGTCCTACAATGAGCAGTTCTTC.